This TCR beta chain stems from a study of molecular identifiers for immune sequencing clone quantification. Ten or more counts support this clonotype. CDR1 and CDR2 (germline): SEHNR, FQNEAQ (reference sequence). The CDR3 contains 13 residues. Each CDR3 protein is one row after TCRdb ran MiXCR on the PCR reads. The sample lists some 91,000 distinct CDR3 sequences, less than 25% occurring once. J is TRBJ2-3 and V is TRBV7-9; 8 bases are shared with TRBD2. What was sequenced was naive CD8+ T cells from blood, with Jurkat cell RNA spiked in. Subset meaning: FACS-sorted CD8+CD4-CCR7+CD45RA+ naive T cells. The sequence was obtained from a human donor in good health. Some libraries in this study had Jurkat cell RNA spiked in. DNA for the CDR3: TGTGCAGAGGAGCGGGGGCGGGGAGATACGCAGTATTTT. Translated: CAEERGRGDTQYF.